Sequencing of this T cell receptor (beta chain) was carried out in a study of identical twins. Each cDNA held unique molecular identifiers, and template switching gave it a universal primer site. TCRdb reprocessed the 5' RACE reads via MiXCR and lists one record per CDR3 protein. The sample lists 1.5 million or so distinct CDR3 sequences, more than 30% seen once, with over 0.25% in the top ten. Study-level results: Excess sharing by twins proved weaker in beta out-of-frame sequences. Cord blood beta clonotypes that were abundant carried fewer insertions, and memory repertoires showed no such trend. Models underestimated out-of-frame TCR alpha sharing in monozygotic twins.

V gave up 3 bases and J gave up 3 bases, with 11 bases separating them. This CDR3 comprises 14 residues. Germline V CDR1 and CDR2: DFQATT, SNEGSKA (reference sequence). For this clonotype: The antigen is unknown.

The TCR sequence derives from a newborn girl in good health. The chain joins TRBV20-1 to TRBJ1-4; D remains unclear. Sequences were obtained from cord blood. CDR3 residues: CSARIGSANEKLFF. Written as DNA, the CDR3 is TGCAGTGCTAGGATAGGATCCGCTAATGAAAAACTGTTTTTT.